These 27 T cell receptor beta chains originate from one sample sequenced in a study of blood T cells in healthy people across ages. A J-beta primer mix and a sample-barcoded 5' primer were used in a second PCR of about 7 to 11 cycles. MiXCR was run by TCRdb on the 5' RACE reads, yielding one entry per CDR3 protein. Counted here are roughly 680,000 distinct CDR3 sequences, 40% to 65% occurring once; the ten biggest clones make up about 14%. Material for sequencing was blood. These receptor sequences come from a woman older than 75 in good health.

Comment on this clonotype: A much larger clone is a single base away; this may be a read error. This chain connects TRBV4-1 to TRBJ2-3; TRBD1 or TRBD2 may be the D gene (5 bases each). The CDR3 contains 14 residues. In germline, CDR1 is MGHRA, CDR2 YSYEKL. The CDR3 coding sequence is TGCGCCAGCGGCCAGGGAGTAAAGCAAAATACGCAGTATTTT. This gives the protein CASGQGVKQNTQYF.

V gene TRBV28 combines with J gene TRBJ2-7; D ambiguous. The CDR3 contains 16 residues. V was pared by 7 bases and J by 1 base, with 20 bases between. The V gene's germline CDR1 is MDHEN and CDR2 SYDVKM. The CDR3 region is CASTPSTEGGSYEQYF. The DNA for the CDR3 is TGTGCCAGCACCCCCAGTACGGAAGGTGGATCCTACGAGCAGTACTTC.

This clonotype came up many times. The chain joins TRBV12-3 or TRBV12-4 to TRBJ1-5; no clear D. This CDR3 has 16 residues. V was cut by 1 base and J by 1 base, with 11 bases left in between. The CDR3 coding sequence is TGTGCCAGCAGTTTAGGGTCCGAGGGAAGCAATCAGCCCCAGCATTTT. Protein product: CASSLGSEGSNQPQHF.

The V call is TRBV3-1, the J call TRBJ2-1; 7 bases map to TRBD1. V was clipped by 4 bases and J by 4 bases; unmatched bases: 13. The CDR3 consists of 17 residues. CDR1 and CDR2 (germline): LGHDT, YNNKEL (reference sequence). CDR3 bases: TGTGCCAGCAGCCGCGCTATGACAGGGTCGCGGTACAATGAGCAGTTCTTC. It codes for CASSRAMTGSRYNEQFF.

This clonotype was detected only a few times. The chain is built from TRBV5-1 and TRBJ2-1; 12 positions match TRBD2. CDR1 and CDR2 (germline): SGHRS, YFSETQ. The CDR3 covers 20 residues. J was trimmed by 2 bases and V by 1 base; bases with no gene match: 13. The CDR3 protein is CASSLRPASGGEGTYNEQFF. The CDR3 region has the DNA TGCGCCAGCAGCTTGAGACCGGCTAGCGGGGGGGAGGGAACCTACAATGAGCAGTTCTTC.

The chain uses TRBV27 and TRBJ2-6, with no clear D. Germline V lookup: CDR1 MNHEY, CDR2 SMNVEV (reference sequence). The CDR3 length is 16 residues. V shed 5 bases and J shed 1 base, with 12 bases lying between them. The CDR3 DNA reads TGTGCCAGCAGTCCTTTAAGACCATCTGGGGCCAACGTCCTGACTTTC. As protein: CASSPLRPSGANVLTF.

This clonotype was seen a handful of times. This sequence joins TRBV19 and TRBJ2-1; D is possibly TRBD2 (5 bases). The germline V gene encodes CDR1 LNHDA and CDR2 SQIVND (reference sequence). The V gene lost 5 bases and the J gene lost 5 bases, with 16 bases spanning the gap. The CDR3 consists of 15 residues. The CDR3 coding sequence is TGTGCCAGTAGTGTCACTAGTTACCTCAACAATGAGCAGTTCTTC. Translation: CASSVTSYLNNEQFF.

This clonotype has a single count. The chain recombines TRBV21-1 with TRBJ2-5; TRBD1 was called by the table and not checked on the DNA. TRBV21-1 is annotated as a pseudogene. This CDR3 has 22 amino acids. The CDR3 protein is CASSKAGSGQDQGGRKKETQYF. CDR3 DNA: TGTGCCAGCAGCAAAGCGGGATCAGGACAGGATCAGGGGGGGCGAAAGAAAGAGACCCAGTACTTC.

The genes are TRBV20-1 and TRBJ2-3, with D possibly matching TRBD2 (6 bases). With 2 bases removed from V and 1 base from J, the gap between germline ends came to 10 bases. The CDR3 runs 14 residues. CDR1 and CDR2 (germline): DFQATT, SNEGSKA (reference sequence). The CDR3 is CSARTPSGTDTQYF. The CDR3 nucleotides read TGCAGTGCTAGAACCCCTAGCGGCACAGATACGCAGTATTTT.

Worth noting for this clonotype: A much larger clone differs from this one at a single base, so this may be a read error. The chain combines TRBV5-6 with TRBJ2-1; TRBD2 is a possible D gene (5 bases). This CDR3 spans 13 amino acids. V gave up 2 bases and J gave up 9 bases, with 12 bases separating them. Germline-derived CDR1 and CDR2 are SGHDT and YYEEEE. The CDR3 DNA sequence: TGTGCCAGCAGCTTTTTCGCTAGCTCTGAGCAGTTCTTC. Translation: CASSFFASSEQFF.

This clonotype was found many times. This chain joins TRBV27 and TRBJ2-3; 10 bases map to TRBD2. The J segment lost 3 bases and the V segment lost 9 bases, leaving 9 bases of the junction unmatched. Germline V gene data show CDR1 as MNHEY and CDR2 as SMNVEV (reference sequence). The CDR3 sequence is 15 residues long. The CDR3 protein is CASEASGGSTDTQYF. The CDR3 region has the DNA TGTGCCAGTGAAGCTAGCGGGGGCTCGACAGATACGCAGTATTTT.

For this clonotype: A clone one base away is much larger, so this may be a read error. The rearrangement uses TRBV27 and TRBJ1-4; tentatively, D is TRBD1 (6 bases). CDR3 length: 15 residues. From germline, CDR1 is MNHEY and CDR2 SMNVEV (reference sequence). CDR3 sequence reads: CASSRTASLSERLFF. In DNA form, the CDR3 reads TGTGCCAGCAGTCGGACAGCTTCTCTTTCGGAAAGACTGTTTTTT.

Of note for this clonotype: The junction differs from germline at one of its ends, possibly a read error. The chain couples TRBV28 to TRBJ2-7, with D possibly TRBD1 on 6 matching bases. Germline CDR1 is MDHEN and CDR2 is SYDVKM. The length of the CDR3 is 15 residues. The CDR3 here is CASSSDSPSSYVQYF. CDR3 bases: TGTGCCAGCAGTTCGGACAGCCCGAGCTCCTACGTGCAGTACTTC.

V gene TRBV18 combines with J gene TRBJ2-7; TRBD2 might be the D (5 bases). Germline loops: CDR1 KGHSH, CDR2 LQKENI. This CDR3 has 13 amino acids. V was pared by 3 bases and J by 6 bases, with 12 bases between. DNA for the CDR3: TGTGCCAGCTCACCGGAGGTCAACGGCGAGCAGTACTTC. This gives the protein CASSPEVNGEQYF.

This clonotype was counted many times. This chain links TRBV20-1 with TRBJ2-1; weak D call: TRBD2 (6 bases). Germline-derived CDR1 and CDR2 are DFQATT and SNEGSKA (reference sequence). The CDR3 length is 14 residues. V was cut by 5 bases and J by 0 bases, with 11 bases left in between. The CDR3 spells CSAVRGASYNEQFF. The DNA for the CDR3 is TGCAGTGCTGTTCGCGGGGCCTCCTACAATGAGCAGTTCTTC.

This clonotype was picked up many times. This could be a read error, since a much larger clone is one nucleotide away. CDR3 region: CASSERWVRRREETQYF. The CDR3 coding sequence is TGTGCCAGCAGTGAACGGTGGGTGCGGAGAAGGGAAGAGACCCAGTACTTC. The gene calls are TRBV25-1 and TRBJ2-5; unclear D gene. Germline CDR1 is MGHDK and CDR2 is SYGVNS. The V end was cut by 2 bases, the J end by 3 bases, with 19 bases between. CDR3 size: 17 residues. The full variable domain, its missing parts supplied by reference TRBV25-1 and TRBJ2-5, is EADIYQTPRYLVIGTGKKITLECSQTMGHDKMYWYQQDPGMELHLIHYSYGVNSTEKGDLSSESTVSRIRTEHFPLTLESARPSHTSQYLCASSERWVRRREETQYFGPGTRLLVL.

This clonotype was counted between two and nine times. This sequence joins TRBV18 and TRBJ1-2, with a weak D call TRBD1 (6 bases). The V and J ends lost 2 bases and 4 bases respectively, with 14 bases between them. Germline V lookup: CDR1 KGHSH, CDR2 LQKENI. The CDR3 extends over 15 amino acids. The CDR3, as DNA: TGTGCCAGCTCACCAGGGGGGGGCACCACCTATGGCTACACCTTC. As protein: CASSPGGGTTYGYTF. The entire variable domain, with the rest obtained from reference TRBV18 and TRBJ1-2, is as follows: NAGVMQNPRHLVRRRGQEARLRCSPMKGHSHVYWYRQLPEEGLKFMVYLQKENIIDESGMPKERFSAEFPKEGPSILRIQQVVRGDSAAYFCASSPGGGTTYGYTFGSGTRLTVV.

The J gene is TRBJ1-2, the V gene TRBV6-5, with 7 bases identical to TRBD1. The CDR3 sequence is 16 residues long. With V trimmed by 6 bases and J by 4 bases, 14 bases remained unmatched. From germline, CDR1 is MNHEY and CDR2 SVGAGI. CDR3 in amino acids: CASSRDSLGDSYGYTF. Written as DNA, the CDR3 is TGTGCCAGCAGCAGGGACAGCTTAGGAGATAGCTATGGCTACACCTTC.

Remarks on this clonotype: This may be a read error: a much more frequent sequence differs by one nucleotide. The CDR3 DNA reads as TGTGCCAGCAAGCTTGGACAGGGCTCCTACAATGGGCAGTTCTTC. It is translated as CASKLGQGSYNGQFF. The V gene is TRBV12-3 or TRBV12-4, the J gene TRBJ2-1; 8 bases are a match to TRBD1. The CDR3 covers 15 residues.

The V gene is TRBV6-5, the J gene TRBJ2-5; 8 bases are a match to TRBD2. Germline trimming cut 7 bases from V and 2 bases from J; bases unmatched to any gene: 6. The CDR3 has 14 residues. Germline V gene lookup returns CDR1 MNHEY and CDR2 SVGAGI. Written as DNA, the CDR3 is TGTGCCAGCAAAACTAGCGGAGTTCAAGAGACCCAGTACTTC. As protein: CASKTSGVQETQYF.

This clonotype occurred many times. The chain combines TRBV20-1 with TRBJ2-7; D call uncertain. Germline values: CDR1 DFQATT, CDR2 SNEGSKA (reference sequence). CDR3 length equals 12 residues. V shed 4 bases and J shed 4 bases, with 11 bases lying between them. CDR3 sequence (DNA): TGCAGTGCTAAACTTCTTGAGTACGAGCAGTACTTC. Translating it yields CSAKLLEYEQYF.

Remarks on this clonotype: A much larger clonotype is one base distant, so this may be a read error. V usage is TRBV4-1 and J usage is TRBJ2-1, with D possibly being TRBD1 (5 bases). The germline gives CDR1 MGHRA, CDR2 YSYEKL. Trimming cost V 1 base and J 13 bases, with 14 bases left between them. This CDR3 has 13 residues. The CDR3: CASSQVQQETQFF. As DNA, the CDR3 is TGCGCCAGCAGCCAAGTCCAACAGGAGACCCAGTTCTTC.

Worth noting for this clonotype: A read error is possible here, since a much larger clone lies one base away. This chain links TRBV7-3 with TRBJ2-1; D might be TRBD2 (5 bases). Per germline, CDR1 SGHTA and CDR2 FQGTGA. There are 14 residues in the CDR3. Trimming removed 4 bases at V and 3 bases at J, with 10 bases between. The CDR3 loop reads CASSSGRGYNEQFF. In nucleotides, the CDR3 is TGTGCCAGCAGCTCAGGACGGGGCTACAATGAGCAGTTCTTC.

Worth noting for this clonotype: It may be a read error: a sequence one base away is much more abundant. This chain connects TRBV29-1 to TRBJ2-7; TRBD2 might be the D (5 bases). Per germline, CDR1 SQVTM and CDR2 ANQGSEA. Trimming pared 4 bases from V and 7 bases from J, leaving 29 bases between. The CDR3 sequence is 17 residues long. The CDR3: CSVGGAGRASPYNEQYF. The CDR3 DNA is TGCAGCGTTGGTGGTGCGGGCAGAGCTTCCCCCTACAATGAGCAGTACTTC.

The chain carries TRBV6-6 and TRBJ2-5; TRBD1 might be the D (6 bases). The J call is doubtful: the DNA matches TRBJ2-7 better. Germline CDR1 reads MNHNY; CDR2 reads SVGAGI (reference sequence). The CDR3 runs to 15 residues. CDR3 residues: CASSYSQQGPYEQYF. Written as DNA, the CDR3 is TGTGCCAGCAGTTACTCGCAACAGGGACCCTACGAGCAGTACTTC.

CDR3 DNA sequence: TGCAGCGTTCGCCGGGACTGGACCTACAATGAGCAGTTCTTC. Translating it yields CSVRRDWTYNEQFF. This sequence joins TRBV29-1 and TRBJ2-1; tentative D call: TRBD2 (6 bases). CDR1 and CDR2 from the germline V gene are SQVTM and ANQGSEA. This CDR3 has 14 residues. Trimming removed 5 bases from V and 2 bases from J, with 13 bases in between.

This clonotype was counted at least ten times. The V call is TRBV10-3, the J call TRBJ2-1; D is perhaps TRBD1 (6 bases). This CDR3 comprises 14 residues. CDR1 ENHRY and CDR2 SYGVKD come from the germline V gene. V was shortened by 0 bases and J by 3 bases, with 6 bases between the two germline ends. CDR3 protein: CAISESGGYNEQFF. The CDR3, as DNA: TGTGCCATCAGTGAGTCAGGGGGCTACAATGAGCAGTTCTTC.